This T cell receptor (beta chain) was observed in a study of cytomegalovirus exposure and HLA in healthy donors. General study findings and limits: There were some 150 TCR beta chains listed as cytomegalovirus-associated. Highly shared variants forming one cluster were likely a sequencing artifact. A later analysis linked a missense variant in DCLRE1C to the trimming of TCR beta V and J genes. Some V segments could not be told apart, so they were left out, TRBV6-2 and TRBV6-3 among them.

Concerning this clone itself: No antigen is known for it.

V dropped 0 bases and J dropped 0 bases, with 9 bases sitting between them. The V gene's germline CDR1 is MNHEY and CDR2 SVGAGI. The CDR3 has 16 residues. 13 Jbeta primers and 60 Vbeta primers were used for the PCR. Sequenced by immunoSEQ multiplex PCR; TCRdb stores in-frame clones only, minus some. The sample shows approximately 220,000 clones, around three quarters of them seen only once. The TCR originated in a middle-aged man in good health and CMV-seronegative. The sample taken for sequencing was PBMCs. This chain links TRBV6-5 with TRBJ1-3, with no clear D. The CDR3 DNA is TGTGCCAGCAGTTACTCGGAGGACCTCTCTGGAAACACCATATATTTT. Its protein is CASSYSEDLSGNTIYF.